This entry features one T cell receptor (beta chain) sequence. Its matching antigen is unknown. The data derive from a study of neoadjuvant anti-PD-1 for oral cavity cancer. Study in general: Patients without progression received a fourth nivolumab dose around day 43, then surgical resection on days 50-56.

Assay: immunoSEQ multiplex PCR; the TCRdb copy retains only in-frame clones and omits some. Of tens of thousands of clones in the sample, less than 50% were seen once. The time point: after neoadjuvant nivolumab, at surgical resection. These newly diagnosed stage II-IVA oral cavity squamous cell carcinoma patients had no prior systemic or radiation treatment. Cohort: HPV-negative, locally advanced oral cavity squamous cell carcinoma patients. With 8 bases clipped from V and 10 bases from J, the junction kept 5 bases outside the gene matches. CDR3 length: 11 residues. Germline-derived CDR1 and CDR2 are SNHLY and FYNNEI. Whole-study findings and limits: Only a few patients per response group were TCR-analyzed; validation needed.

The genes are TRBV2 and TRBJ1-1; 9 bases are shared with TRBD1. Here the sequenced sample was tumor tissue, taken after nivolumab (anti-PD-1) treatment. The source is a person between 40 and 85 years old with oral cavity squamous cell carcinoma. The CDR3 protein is CASWRTGVAFF. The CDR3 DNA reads TGTGCCAGCTGGCGGACAGGGGTAGCTTTCTTT.